These 5 T cell receptor beta chains share one sample of origin, sequenced in a study of blood T cell repertoires in COVID-19. Generated by immunoSEQ multiplex PCR, the TCRdb table keeps only in-frame clones and is missing some. The sample has approximately 250,000 clones, more than 75% seen once. Sequenced input: peripheral blood. The receptors were gathered from an elderly woman with COVID-19, enrolled during active disease.

This clone is a singleton in its sample. The chain has TRBV28 and TRBJ1-2, with a weak D call TRBD1 (6 bases). Germline V gene lookup returns CDR1 MDHEN and CDR2 SYDVKM. Deletions cut 6 bases from V and 4 bases from J, with 18 bases between. The CDR3 consists of 15 residues. The CDR3 DNA follows: TGTGCCAGCAGCTCTACTGGACAGTCCCTCTATGGCTACACCTTC. Amino acid sequence: CASSSTGQSLYGYTF.

The rearrangement uses TRBV5-1 and TRBJ1-2, with TRBD1 matching over 9 bases. Looked up from germline, CDR1 is SGHRS and CDR2 is YFSETQ. V lost 4 bases and J lost 4; bases outside the gene matches: 2. This CDR3 comprises 13 residues. The CDR3 sequence: CASSMTGGYGYTF. DNA for the CDR3: TGCGCCAGCAGCATGACAGGGGGCTATGGCTACACCTTC.

V usage is TRBV5-1 and J usage is TRBJ2-5, with 13 bases identical to TRBD2. Germline assignment: CDR1 SGHRS and CDR2 YFSETQ. This CDR3 has 15 residues. V gave up 4 bases and J gave up 7 bases; unmatched junction bases: 7. The chain's CDR3 is CASSHGTSGVGTQYF. In DNA, the CDR3 is TGCGCCAGCAGCCACGGGACTAGCGGGGTAGGGACCCAGTACTTC.

V is TRBV18 and J is TRBJ2-5; 9 bases line up with TRBD1. CDR1 and CDR2 (germline): KGHSH, LQKENI. The CDR3 runs 17 residues. V trimming: 8 bases; J trimming: 2 bases; junction bases outside the gene matches: 15. The CDR3 DNA follows: TGTGCCAGCACCCCCCCTCCAGGGACAGGGAGACAAGAGACCCAGTACTTC. It yields the protein CASTPPPGTGRQETQYF.

As to this clone: The same CDR3 also results from other DNA sequences found in this sample. The CDR3 loop reads CASSPADNTEAFF. Here the CDR3 DNA reads TGTGCCAGCTCACCAGCGGATAACACTGAAGCTTTCTTT. This chain links TRBV18 with TRBJ1-1; D is unclear. Germline CDR1 is KGHSH and CDR2 is LQKENI. The CDR3 is 13 residues long. V was shortened by 2 bases and J by 2 bases, with 6 bases between the two germline ends.